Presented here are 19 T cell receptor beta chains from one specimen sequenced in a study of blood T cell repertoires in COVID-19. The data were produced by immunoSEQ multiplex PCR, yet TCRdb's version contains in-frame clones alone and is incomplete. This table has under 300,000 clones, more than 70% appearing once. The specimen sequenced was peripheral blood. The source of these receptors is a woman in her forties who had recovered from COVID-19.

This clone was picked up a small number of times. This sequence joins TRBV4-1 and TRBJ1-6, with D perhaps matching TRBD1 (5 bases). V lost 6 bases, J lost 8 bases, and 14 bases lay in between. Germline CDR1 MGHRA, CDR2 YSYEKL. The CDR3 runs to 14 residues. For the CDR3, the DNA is TGCGCCAGCAGATCGCAGGGTTTGGATTCACCCCTCCACTTT. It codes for CASRSQGLDSPLHF.

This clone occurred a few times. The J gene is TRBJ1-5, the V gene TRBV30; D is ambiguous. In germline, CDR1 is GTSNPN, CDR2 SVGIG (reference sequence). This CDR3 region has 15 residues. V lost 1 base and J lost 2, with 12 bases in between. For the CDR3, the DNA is TGTGCCTGGAGTGGGGCCACGTGGGGCAATCAGCCCCAGCATTTT. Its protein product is CAWSGATWGNQPQHF.

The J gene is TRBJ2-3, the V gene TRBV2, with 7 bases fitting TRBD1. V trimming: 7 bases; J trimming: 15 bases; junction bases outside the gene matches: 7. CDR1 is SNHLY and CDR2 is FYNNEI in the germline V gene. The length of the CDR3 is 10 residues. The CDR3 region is CASMSGGGYF. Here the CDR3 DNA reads TGTGCCAGCATGTCAGGGGGTGGTTATTTT.

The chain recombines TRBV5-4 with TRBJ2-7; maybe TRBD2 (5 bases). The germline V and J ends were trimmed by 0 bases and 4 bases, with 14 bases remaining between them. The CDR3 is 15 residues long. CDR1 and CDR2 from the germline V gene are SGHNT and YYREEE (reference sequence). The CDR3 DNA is TGTGCCAGCAGCTTGGGGGTGGGAGAATCTTACGAGCAGTACTTC. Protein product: CASSLGVGESYEQYF.

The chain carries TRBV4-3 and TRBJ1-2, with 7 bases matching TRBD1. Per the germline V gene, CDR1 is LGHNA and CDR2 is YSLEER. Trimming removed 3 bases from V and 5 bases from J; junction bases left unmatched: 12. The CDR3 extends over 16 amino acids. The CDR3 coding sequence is TGCGCCAGCAGCCAGAACTCCAGGGGGACCGGGTATGGCTACACCTTC. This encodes CASSQNSRGTGYGYTF.

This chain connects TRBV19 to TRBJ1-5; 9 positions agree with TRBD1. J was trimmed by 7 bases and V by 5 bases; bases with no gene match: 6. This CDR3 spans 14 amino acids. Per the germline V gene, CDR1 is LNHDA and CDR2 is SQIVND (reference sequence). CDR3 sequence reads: CASSGTGPSQPQHF. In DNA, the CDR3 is TGTGCCAGTAGTGGGACAGGGCCATCACAGCCCCAGCATTTT.

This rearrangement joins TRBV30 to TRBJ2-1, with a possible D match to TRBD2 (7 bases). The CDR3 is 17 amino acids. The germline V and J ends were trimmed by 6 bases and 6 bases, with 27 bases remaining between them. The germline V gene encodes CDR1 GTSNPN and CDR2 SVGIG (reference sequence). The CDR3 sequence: CACPHPRRRGGGNEQFF. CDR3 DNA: TGTGCCTGTCCCCATCCCAGGCGGAGAGGGGGGGGCAATGAGCAGTTCTTC.

DNA of the CDR3: TGTGCCAGCACCACGTGGGGGGTCGATGGCTACACCTTC. This sequence encodes CASTTWGVDGYTF. V usage is TRBV28 and J usage is TRBJ1-2; tentatively, D is TRBD1 (5 bases). The CDR3 runs 13 residues. Germline V gives CDR1 MDHEN, CDR2 SYDVKM. Trimming left V 7 bases short and J 6 bases short, with 15 bases between.

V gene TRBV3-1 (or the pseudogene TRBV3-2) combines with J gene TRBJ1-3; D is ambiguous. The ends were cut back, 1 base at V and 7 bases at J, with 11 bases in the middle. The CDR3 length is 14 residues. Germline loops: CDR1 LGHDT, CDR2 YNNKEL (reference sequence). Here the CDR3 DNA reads TGTGCCAGCAGCCAAGGCGTGGCGGGGAACACCATATATTTT. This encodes CASSQGVAGNTIYF.

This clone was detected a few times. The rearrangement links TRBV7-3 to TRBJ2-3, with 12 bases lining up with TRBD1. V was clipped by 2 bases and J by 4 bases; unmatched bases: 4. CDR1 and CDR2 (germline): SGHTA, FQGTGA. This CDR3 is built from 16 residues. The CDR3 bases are TGTGCCAGCAGCTTATTGAGGGACAGGGGGCCAGATACGCAGTATTTT. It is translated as CASSLLRDRGPDTQYF.

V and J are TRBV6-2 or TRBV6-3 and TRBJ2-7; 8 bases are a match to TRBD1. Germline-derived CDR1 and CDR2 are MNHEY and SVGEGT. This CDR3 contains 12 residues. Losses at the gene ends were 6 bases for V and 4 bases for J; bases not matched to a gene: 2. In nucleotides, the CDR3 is TGTGCCAGCAGCGACAGGGGTTACGAGCAGTACTTC. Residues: CASSDRGYEQYF.

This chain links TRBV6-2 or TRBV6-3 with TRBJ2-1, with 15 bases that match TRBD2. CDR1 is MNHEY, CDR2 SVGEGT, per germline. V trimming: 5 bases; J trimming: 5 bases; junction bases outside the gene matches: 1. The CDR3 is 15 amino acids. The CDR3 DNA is TGTGCCAGCAGTGGACTAGCGGGAGGGGACAATGAGCAGTTCTTC. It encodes CASSGLAGGDNEQFF.

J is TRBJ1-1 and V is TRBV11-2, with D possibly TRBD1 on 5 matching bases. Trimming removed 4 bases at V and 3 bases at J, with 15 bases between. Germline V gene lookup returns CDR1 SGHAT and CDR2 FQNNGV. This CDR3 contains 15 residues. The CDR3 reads CASSSLGGRDTEAFF. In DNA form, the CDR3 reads TGTGCCAGCAGCTCCCTGGGGGGGAGGGACACTGAAGCTTTCTTT.

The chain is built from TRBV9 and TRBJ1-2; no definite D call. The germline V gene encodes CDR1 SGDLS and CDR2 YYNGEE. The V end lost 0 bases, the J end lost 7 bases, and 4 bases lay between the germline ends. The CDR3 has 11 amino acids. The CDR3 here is CASSVASGYTF. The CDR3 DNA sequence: TGTGCCAGCAGCGTAGCATCTGGCTACACCTTC. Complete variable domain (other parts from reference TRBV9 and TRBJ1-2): DSGVTQTPKHLITATGQRVTLRCSPRSGDLSVYWYQQSLDQGLQFLIQYYNGEERAKGNILERFSAQQFPDLHSELNLSSLELGDSALYFCASSVASGYTFGSGTRLTVV.

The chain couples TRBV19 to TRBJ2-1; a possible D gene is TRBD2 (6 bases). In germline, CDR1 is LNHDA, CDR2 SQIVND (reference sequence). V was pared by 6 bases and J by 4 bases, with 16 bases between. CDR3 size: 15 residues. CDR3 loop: CASSPLARRYNEQFF. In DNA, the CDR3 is TGTGCCAGTAGCCCCCTAGCGCGTCGGTACAATGAGCAGTTCTTC.

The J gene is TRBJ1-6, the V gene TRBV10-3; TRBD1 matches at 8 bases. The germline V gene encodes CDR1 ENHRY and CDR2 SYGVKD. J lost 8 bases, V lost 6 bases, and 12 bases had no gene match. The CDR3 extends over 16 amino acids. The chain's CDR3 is CAISAGQASRHSPLHF. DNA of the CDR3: TGTGCCATCAGCGCGGGACAGGCGAGTAGACATTCACCCCTCCACTTT.

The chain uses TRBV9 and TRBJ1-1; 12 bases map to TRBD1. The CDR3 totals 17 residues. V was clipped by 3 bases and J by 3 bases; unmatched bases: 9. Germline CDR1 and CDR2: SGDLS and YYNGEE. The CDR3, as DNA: TGTGCCAGCAGCGCCCAGGGACAGGGGGCGCTGGACACTGAAGCTTTCTTT. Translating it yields CASSAQGQGALDTEAFF.

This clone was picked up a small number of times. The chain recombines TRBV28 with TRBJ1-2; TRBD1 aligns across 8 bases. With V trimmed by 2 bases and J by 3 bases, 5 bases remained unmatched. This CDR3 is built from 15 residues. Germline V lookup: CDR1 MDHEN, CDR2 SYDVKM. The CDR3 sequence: CASSLGAGGYYGYTF. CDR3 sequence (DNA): TGTGCCAGCAGTTTAGGGGCAGGGGGCTACTATGGCTACACCTTC.

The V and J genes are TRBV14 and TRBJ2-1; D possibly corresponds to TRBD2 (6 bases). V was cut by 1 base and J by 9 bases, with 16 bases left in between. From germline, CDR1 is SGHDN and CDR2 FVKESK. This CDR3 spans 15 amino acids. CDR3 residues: CASSQGSAVGGEQFF. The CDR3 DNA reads TGTGCCAGCAGCCAAGGTAGTGCCGTCGGGGGTGAGCAGTTCTTC. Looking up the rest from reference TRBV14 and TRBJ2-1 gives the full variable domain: EAGVTQFPSHSVIEKGQTVTLRCDPISGHDNLYWYRRVMGKEIKFLLHFVKESKQDESGMPNNRFLAERTGGTYSTLKVQPAELEDSGVYFCASSQGSAVGGEQFFGPGTRLTVL.